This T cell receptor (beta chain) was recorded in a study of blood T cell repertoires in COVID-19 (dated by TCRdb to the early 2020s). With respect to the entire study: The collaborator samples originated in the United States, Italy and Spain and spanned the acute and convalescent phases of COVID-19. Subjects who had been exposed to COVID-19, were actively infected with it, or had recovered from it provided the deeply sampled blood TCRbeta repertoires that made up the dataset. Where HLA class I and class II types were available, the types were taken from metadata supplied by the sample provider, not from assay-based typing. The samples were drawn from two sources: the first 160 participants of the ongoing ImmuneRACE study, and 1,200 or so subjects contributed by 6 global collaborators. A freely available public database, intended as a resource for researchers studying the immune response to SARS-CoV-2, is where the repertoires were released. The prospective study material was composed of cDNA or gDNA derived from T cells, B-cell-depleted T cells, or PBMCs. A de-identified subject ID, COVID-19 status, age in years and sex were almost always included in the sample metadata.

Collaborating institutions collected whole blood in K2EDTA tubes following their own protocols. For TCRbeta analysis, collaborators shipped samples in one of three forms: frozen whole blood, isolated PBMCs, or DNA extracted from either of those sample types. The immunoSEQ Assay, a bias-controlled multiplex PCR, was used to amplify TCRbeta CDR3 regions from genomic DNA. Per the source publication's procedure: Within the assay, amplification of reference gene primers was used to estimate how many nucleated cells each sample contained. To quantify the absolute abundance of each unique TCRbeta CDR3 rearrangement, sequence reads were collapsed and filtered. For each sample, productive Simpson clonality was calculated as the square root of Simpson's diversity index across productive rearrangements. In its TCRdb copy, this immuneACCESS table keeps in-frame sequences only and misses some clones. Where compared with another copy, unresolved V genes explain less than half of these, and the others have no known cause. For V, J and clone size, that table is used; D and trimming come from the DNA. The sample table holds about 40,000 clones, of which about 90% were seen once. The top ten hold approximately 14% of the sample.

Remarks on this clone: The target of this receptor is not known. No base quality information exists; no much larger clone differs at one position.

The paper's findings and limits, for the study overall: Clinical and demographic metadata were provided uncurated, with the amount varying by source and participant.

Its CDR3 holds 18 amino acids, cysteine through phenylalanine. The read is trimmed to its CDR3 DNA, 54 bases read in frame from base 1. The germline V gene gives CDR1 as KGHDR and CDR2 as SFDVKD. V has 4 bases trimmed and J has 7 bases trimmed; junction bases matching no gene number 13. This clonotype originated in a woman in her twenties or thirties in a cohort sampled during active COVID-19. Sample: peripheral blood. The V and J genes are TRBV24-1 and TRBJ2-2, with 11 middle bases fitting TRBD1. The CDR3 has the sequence CATSDPGQGAYNHGELFF. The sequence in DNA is TGTGCCACCAGTGACCCTGGACAGGGGGCGTACAATCACGGGGAGCTGTTTTTT.